Below, one TCR beta chain is given with its context. The sample belongs to a study of cytomegalovirus exposure and HLA in healthy donors. CDR1 and CDR2 from the germline V gene are SQVTM and ANQGSEA. This CDR3 comprises 14 residues. V gave up 6 bases and J gave up 9 bases; unmatched junction bases: 10. The method was immunoSEQ multiplex PCR; TCRdb's version includes in-frame clones alone and lacks a portion of them. The sample holds 150,000 or so clones, 80% to 90% seen once. The V call is TRBV29-1, the J call TRBJ2-1; TRBD2 matches at 11 bases. The sample consisted of PBMCs. This TCR was recovered from a man younger than 35 in good health and CMV-seropositive. The CDR3 spells CSVGPSGGMGEQFF. The DNA of the CDR3 is TGCAGCGTGGGCCCTAGCGGGGGGATGGGTGAGCAGTTCTTC.